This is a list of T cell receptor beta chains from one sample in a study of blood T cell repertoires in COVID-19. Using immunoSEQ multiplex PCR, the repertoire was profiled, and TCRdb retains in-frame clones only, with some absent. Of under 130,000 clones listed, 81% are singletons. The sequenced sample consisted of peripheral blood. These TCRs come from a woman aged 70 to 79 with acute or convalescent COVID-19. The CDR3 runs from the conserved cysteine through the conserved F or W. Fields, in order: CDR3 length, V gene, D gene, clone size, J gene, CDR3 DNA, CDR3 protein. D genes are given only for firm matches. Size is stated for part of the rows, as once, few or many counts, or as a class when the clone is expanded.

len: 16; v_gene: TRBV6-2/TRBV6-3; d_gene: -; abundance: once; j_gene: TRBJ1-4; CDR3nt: TGTGCCAGCAGTTACCACCCGGGACAAGGGGCCGAAAAACTGTTTTTT; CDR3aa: CASSYHPGQGAEKLFF
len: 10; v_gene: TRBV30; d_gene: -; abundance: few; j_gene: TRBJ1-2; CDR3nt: TGTGCCTGGAGGGACTTGGGCTACACCTTC; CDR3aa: CAWRDLGYTF
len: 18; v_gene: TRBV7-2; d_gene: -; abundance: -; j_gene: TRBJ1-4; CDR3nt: TGTGCCAGCAGCTTAAACCCCCTCAGGTCTGCAACTAATGAAAAACTGTTTTTT; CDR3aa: CASSLNPLRSATNEKLFF
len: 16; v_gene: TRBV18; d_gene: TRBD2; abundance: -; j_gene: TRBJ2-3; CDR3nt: TGTGCCAGCTCACCGACTAGCGGGAGGGCCACAGATACGCAGTATTTT; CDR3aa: CASSPTSGRATDTQYF
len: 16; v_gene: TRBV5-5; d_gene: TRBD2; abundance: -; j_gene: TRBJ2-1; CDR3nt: TGTGCCAGCAGCGCCCTAGGACTAGCGGTCGACAATGAGCAGTTCTTC; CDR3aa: CASSALGLAVDNEQFF
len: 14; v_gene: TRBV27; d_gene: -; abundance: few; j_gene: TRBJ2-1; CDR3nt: TGTGCCAGCAGTTTCTTTTCTAACGGGAATGAGCAGTTCTTC; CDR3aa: CASSFFSNGNEQFF
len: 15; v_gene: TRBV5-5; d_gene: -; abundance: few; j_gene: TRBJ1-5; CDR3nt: TGTGCCAGCAGCTTGATTCAGGGGATAAATCAGCCCCAGCATTTT; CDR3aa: CASSLIQGINQPQHF
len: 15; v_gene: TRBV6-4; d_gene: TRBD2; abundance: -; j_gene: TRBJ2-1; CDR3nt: TGTGCCACCAAACCCGGACTAGCTGGGAGTAGTGAGCAGTTCTTC; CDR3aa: CATKPGLAGSSEQFF
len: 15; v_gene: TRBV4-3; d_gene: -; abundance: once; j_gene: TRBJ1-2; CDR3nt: TGCGCCAGCAGCCAAGCCCGGGGGGGCAACTATGGCTACACCTTC; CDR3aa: CASSQARGGNYGYTF
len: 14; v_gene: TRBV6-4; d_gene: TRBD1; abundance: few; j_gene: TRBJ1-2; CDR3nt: TGTGCCAGCAGTGACTCGGCGGCAGGGGGCGGCTACACCTTC; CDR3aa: CASSDSAAGGGYTF
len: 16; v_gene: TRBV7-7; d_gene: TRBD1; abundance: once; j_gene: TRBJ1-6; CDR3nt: TGTGCCAGCAGCTGTAGGGACAGGGTCTATAATTCACCCCTCCACTTT; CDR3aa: CASSCRDRVYNSPLHF
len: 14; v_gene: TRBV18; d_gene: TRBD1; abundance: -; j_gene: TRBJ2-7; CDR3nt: TGTGCCAGCTCACCACCGGGACAGGTGTACGAGCAGTACTTC; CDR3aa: CASSPPGQVYEQYF
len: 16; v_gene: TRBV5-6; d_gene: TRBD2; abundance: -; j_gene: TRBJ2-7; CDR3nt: TGTGCCAGCAGCTTGGGGGGGACTAGCGGGAGTTACGAGCAGTACTTC; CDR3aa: CASSLGGTSGSYEQYF
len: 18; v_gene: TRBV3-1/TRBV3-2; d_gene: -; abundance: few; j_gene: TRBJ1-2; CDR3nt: TGTGCCAGCAGCCAAGATTTTGTTGGGGGAGGTTGGGACTATGGCTACACCTTC; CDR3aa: CASSQDFVGGGWDYGYTF
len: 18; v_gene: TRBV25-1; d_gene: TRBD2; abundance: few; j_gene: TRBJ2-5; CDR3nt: TGTGCCAGCAGTGAATCCCGTACCGGGACTAGCGGGTTAGAGACCCAGTACTTC; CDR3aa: CASSESRTGTSGLETQYF
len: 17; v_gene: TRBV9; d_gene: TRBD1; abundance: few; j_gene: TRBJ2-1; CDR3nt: TGTGCCAGCAGCGTAGAAATAGAGGGGGCGTCCTACAATGAGCAGTTCTTC; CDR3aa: CASSVEIEGASYNEQFF
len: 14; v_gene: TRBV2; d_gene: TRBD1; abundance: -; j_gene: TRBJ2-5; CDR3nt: TGTGCCAGCAGGCTCGACAGGGGGCAAGAGACCCAGTACTTC; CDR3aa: CASRLDRGQETQYF
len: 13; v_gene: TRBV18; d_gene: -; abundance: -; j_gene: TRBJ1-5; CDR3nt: TGTGCCAGCTCACCACGGGGCGATCAGCCCCAGCATTTT; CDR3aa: CASSPRGDQPQHF
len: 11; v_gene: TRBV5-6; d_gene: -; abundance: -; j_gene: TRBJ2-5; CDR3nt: TGTGCCAGCAGCTTCGGAGAGACCCAGTACTTC; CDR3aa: CASSFGETQYF
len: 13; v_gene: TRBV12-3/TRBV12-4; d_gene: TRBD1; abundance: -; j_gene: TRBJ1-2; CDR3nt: TGTGCCAGCAGTTTATGGACAGGCCATGGCTACACCTTC; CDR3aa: CASSLWTGHGYTF
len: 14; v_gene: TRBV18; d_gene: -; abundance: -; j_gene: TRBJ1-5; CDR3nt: TGTGCCAGCTCACCTATGGCAAACAATCAGCCCCAGCATTTT; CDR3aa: CASSPMANNQPQHF
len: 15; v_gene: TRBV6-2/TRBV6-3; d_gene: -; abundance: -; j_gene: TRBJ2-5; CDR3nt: TGTGCCAGCAGTTACTCGGGGCAGGGAAAAGAGACCCAGTACTTC; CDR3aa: CASSYSGQGKETQYF
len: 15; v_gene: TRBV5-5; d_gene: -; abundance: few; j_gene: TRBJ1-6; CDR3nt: TGTGCCAGCAGCCCCTCGGGAGACTATAATTCACCCCTCCACTTT; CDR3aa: CASSPSGDYNSPLHF
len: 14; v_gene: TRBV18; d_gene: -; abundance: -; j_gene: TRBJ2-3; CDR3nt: TGTGCCAGCTCACAGGGGCCCCGCACAGATACGCAGTATTTT; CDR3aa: CASSQGPRTDTQYF
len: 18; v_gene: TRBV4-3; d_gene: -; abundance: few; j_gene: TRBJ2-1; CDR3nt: TGCGCCAGCAGCCAATACCCCCCCACGGAGAGCTCCTACAATGAGCAGTTCTTC; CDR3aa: CASSQYPPTESSYNEQFF
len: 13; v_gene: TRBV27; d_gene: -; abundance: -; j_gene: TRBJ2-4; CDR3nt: TGTGCCAGCATTAATTGGGAGAAAAACATTCAGTACTTC; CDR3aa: CASINWEKNIQYF
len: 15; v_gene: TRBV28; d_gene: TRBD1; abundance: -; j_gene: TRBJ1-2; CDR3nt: TGTGCCAGCAGTTCAGGACAGGGGGCTGGCTATGGCTACACCTTC; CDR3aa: CASSSGQGAGYGYTF
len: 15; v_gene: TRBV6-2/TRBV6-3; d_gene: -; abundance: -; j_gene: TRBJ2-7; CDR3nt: TGTGCCAGCAGTCCAATCGGGACTGTTGGCTACGAGCAGTACTTC; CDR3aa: CASSPIGTVGYEQYF
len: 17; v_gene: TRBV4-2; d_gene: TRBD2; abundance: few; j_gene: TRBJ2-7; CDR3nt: TGTGCCAGCAGCCAAGTAGGACTAGCGGGGAGCTCCTACGAGCAGTACTTC; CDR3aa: CASSQVGLAGSSYEQYF
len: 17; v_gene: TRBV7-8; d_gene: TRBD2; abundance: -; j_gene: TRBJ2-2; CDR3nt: TGTGCCAGCAGCCCTTGGACTAGCGGGAGAGACACCGGGGAGCTGTTTTTT; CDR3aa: CASSPWTSGRDTGELFF
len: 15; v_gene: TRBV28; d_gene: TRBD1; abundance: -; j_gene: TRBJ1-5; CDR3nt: TGTGCCAGCAGTCCCCCGACAGGGGAGGGTCAGCCCCAGCATTTT; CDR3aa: CASSPPTGEGQPQHF
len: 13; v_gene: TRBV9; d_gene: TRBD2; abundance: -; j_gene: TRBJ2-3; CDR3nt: TGTGCCAGCAGCGTAGAAACGGGGGGGCCCACGTATTTT; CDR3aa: CASSVETGGPTYF
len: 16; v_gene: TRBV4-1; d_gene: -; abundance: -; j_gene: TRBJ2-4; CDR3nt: TGCGCCAGCAGCCAACCGACGGGGGGCGGTGAAAACATTCAGTACTTC; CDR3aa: CASSQPTGGGENIQYF
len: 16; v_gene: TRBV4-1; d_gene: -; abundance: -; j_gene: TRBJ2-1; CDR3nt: TGCGCCAGCAGCCGTTTGCGGATAGCGGCCTACAATGAGCAGTTCTTC; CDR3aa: CASSRLRIAAYNEQFF
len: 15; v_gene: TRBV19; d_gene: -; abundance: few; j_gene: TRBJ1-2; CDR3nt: TGTGCCAGTAGTCTACAACAGGGTGTCGGCTATGGCTACACCTTC; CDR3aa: CASSLQQGVGYGYTF
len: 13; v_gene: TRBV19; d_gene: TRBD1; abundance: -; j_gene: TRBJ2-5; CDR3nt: TGTGCCAGTAGTCCGGACAGGGGGGAGACCCAGTACTTC; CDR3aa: CASSPDRGETQYF
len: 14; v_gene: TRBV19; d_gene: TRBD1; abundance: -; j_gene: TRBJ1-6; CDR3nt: TGTGCCAGTAAGGCCGGGACAGAAGTTTCACCCCTCCACTTT; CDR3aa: CASKAGTEVSPLHF
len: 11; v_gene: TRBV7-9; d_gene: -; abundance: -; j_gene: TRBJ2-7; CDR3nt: TGTGCCAGCAGCTTAGCGGCCGAGCAGTACTTC; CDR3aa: CASSLAAEQYF
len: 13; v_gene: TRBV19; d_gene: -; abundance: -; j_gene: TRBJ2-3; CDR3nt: TGTGCCAGTAGTATAGACAGTACAGATACGCAGTATTTT; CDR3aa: CASSIDSTDTQYF
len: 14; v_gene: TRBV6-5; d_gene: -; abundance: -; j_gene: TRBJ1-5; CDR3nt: TGTGCCAGCAGTCGGGGGGACAGCAATCAGCCCCAGCATTTT; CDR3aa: CASSRGDSNQPQHF
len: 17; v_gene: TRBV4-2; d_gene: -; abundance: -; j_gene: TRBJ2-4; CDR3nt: TGTGCCAGCAGCCAAGATCTAACGGGAATAGCCAAAAACATTCAGTACTTC; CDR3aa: CASSQDLTGIAKNIQYF
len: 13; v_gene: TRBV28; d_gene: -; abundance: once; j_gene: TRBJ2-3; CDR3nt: TGTGCCAGCAGTTTTAGGCGGACAGATACGCAGTATTTT; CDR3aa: CASSFRRTDTQYF
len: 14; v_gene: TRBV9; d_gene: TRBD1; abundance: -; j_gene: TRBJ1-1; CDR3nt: TGTGCCAGCAGCCCCGGACAGGGGAGAACTGAAGCTTTCTTT; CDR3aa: CASSPGQGRTEAFF
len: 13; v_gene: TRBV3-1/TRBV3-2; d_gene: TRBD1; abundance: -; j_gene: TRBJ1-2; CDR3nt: TGTGCCAGCAGCCATCACAGGGGCGATGGCTACACCTTC; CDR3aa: CASSHHRGDGYTF
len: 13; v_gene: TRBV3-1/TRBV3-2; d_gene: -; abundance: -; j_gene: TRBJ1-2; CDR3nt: TGTGCCAGCAGCCAATCGGGTAGCAATGGCTACACCTTC; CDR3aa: CASSQSGSNGYTF